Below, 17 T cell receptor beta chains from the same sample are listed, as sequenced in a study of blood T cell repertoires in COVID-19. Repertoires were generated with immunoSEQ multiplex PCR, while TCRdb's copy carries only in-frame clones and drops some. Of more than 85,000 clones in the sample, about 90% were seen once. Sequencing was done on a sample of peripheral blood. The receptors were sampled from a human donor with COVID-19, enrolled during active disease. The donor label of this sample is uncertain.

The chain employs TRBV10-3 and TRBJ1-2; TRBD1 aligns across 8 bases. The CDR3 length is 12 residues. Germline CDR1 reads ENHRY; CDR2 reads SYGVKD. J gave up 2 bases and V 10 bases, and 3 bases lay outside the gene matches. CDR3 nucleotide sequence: TGTGCCACAGGGGGCAGCAACTATGGCTACACCTTC. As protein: CATGGSNYGYTF.

The CDR3: CSASAAGGSETQYF. DNA for the CDR3: TGCAGTGCTAGTGCGGCGGGAGGGTCGGAGACCCAGTACTTC. The chain recombines TRBV20-1 with TRBJ2-5, with 9 bases that match TRBD2. V trimming: 3 bases; J trimming: 5 bases; junction bases outside the gene matches: 7. This CDR3 is built from 14 residues. Germline-derived CDR1 and CDR2 are DFQATT and SNEGSKA (reference sequence).

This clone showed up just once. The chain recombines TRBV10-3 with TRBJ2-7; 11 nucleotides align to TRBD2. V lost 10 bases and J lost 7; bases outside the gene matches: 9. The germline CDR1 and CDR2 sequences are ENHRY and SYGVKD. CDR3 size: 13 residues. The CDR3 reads CATEPSGRNEQYF. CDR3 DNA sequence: TGTGCCACCGAGCCTAGCGGGAGGAATGAGCAGTACTTC.

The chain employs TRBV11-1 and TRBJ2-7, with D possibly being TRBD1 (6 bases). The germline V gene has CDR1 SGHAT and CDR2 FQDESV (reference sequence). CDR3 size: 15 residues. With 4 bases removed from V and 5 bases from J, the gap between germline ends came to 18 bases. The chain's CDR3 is CASSSGARGNHEQYF. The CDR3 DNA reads TGTGCCAGCAGCTCAGGGGCTCGGGGAAACCACGAGCAGTACTTC.

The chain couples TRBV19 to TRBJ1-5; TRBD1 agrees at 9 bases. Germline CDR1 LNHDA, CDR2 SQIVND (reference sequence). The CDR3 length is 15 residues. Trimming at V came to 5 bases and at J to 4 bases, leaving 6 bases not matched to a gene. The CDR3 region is CASSGDRVRNQPQHF. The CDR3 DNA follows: TGTGCCAGTAGTGGGGACAGGGTGCGTAATCAGCCCCAGCATTTT.

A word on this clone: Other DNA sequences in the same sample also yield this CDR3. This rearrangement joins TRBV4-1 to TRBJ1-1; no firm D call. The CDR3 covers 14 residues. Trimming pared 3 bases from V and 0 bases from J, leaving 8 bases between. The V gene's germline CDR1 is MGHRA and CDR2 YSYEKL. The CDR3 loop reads CASSQESLNTEAFF. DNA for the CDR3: TGCGCCAGCAGCCAGGAGTCCTTGAACACTGAAGCTTTCTTT.

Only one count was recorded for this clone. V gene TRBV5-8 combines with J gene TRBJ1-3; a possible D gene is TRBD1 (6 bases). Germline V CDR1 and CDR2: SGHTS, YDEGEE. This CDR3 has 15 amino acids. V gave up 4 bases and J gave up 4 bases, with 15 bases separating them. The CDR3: CASSRYRVAGNTIYF. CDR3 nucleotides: TGTGCCAGCAGCCGCTACAGGGTAGCCGGAAACACCATATATTTT.

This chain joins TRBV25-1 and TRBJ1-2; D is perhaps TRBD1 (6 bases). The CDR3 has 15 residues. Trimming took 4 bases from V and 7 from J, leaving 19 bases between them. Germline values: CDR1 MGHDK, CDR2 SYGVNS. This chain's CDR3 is CASSGQWTAAFGYTF. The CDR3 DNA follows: TGTGCCAGCAGTGGGCAATGGACAGCCGCTTTTGGCTACACCTTC.

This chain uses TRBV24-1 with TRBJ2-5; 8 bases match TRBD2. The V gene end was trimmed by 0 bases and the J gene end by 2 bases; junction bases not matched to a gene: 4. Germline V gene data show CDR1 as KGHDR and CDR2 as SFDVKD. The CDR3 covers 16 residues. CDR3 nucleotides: TGTGCCACCAGTGATTTGCCCGGGAGGGGGCAAGAGACCCAGTACTTC. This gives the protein CATSDLPGRGQETQYF.

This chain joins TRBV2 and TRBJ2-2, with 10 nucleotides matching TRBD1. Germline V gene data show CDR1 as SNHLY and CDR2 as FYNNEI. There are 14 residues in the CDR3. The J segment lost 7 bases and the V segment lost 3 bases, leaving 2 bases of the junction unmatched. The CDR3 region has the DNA TGTGCCAGCAGTGAGGGACAGGGGTTCGGGGAGCTGTTTTTT. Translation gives CASSEGQGFGELFF.

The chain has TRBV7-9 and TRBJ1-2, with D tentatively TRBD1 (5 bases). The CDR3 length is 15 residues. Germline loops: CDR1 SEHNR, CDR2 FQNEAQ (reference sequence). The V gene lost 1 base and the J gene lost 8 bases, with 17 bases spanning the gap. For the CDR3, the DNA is TGTGCCAGCAGCTTAGTTGGGGCCCTCTCGATCGGCTACACCTTC. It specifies CASSLVGALSIGYTF.

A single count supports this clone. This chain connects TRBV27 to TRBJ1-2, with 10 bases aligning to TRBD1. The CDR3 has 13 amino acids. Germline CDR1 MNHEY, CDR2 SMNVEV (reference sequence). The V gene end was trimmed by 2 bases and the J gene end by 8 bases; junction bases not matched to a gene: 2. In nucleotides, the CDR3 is TGTGCCAGCAGTTTAAGACAGGGGGCGGGCTACACCTTC. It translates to CASSLRQGAGYTF.

The CDR3 sequence: CASKGGVDQPQHF. CDR3 bases: TGTGCCAGCAAAGGAGGGGTTGATCAGCCCCAGCATTTT. The rearrangement uses TRBV27 and TRBJ1-5, with D possibly being TRBD1 (5 bases). The CDR3 is 13 residues long. Germline V gives CDR1 MNHEY, CDR2 SMNVEV (reference sequence). Trimming removed 7 bases from V and 5 bases from J, with 12 bases in between.

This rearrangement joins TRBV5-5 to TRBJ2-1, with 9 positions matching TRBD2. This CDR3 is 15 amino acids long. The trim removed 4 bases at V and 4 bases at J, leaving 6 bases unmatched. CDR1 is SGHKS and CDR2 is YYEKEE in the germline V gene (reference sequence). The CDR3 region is CASSPGLAIYNEQFF. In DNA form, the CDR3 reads TGTGCCAGCAGCCCCGGACTAGCGATTTACAATGAGCAGTTCTTC.

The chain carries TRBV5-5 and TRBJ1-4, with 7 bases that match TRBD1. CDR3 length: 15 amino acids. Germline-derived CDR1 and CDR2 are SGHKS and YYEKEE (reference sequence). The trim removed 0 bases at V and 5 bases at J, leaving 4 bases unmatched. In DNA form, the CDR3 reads TGTGCCAGCAGCTTGGAGGTGGACAGGAATGAAAAACTGTTTTTT. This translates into CASSLEVDRNEKLFF.

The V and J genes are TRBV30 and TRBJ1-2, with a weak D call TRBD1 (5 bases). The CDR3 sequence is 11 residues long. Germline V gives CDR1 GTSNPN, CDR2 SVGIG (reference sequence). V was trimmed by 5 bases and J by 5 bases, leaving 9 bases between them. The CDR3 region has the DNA TGTGCCTGGTCGACAGCGTATGGCTACACCTTC. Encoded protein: CAWSTAYGYTF.

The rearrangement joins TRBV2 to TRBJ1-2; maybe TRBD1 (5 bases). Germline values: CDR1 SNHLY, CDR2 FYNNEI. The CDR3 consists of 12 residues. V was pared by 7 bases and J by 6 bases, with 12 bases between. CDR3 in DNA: TGTGCCAGCACGGCAGGGTGGAATGGCTACACCTTC. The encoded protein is CASTAGWNGYTF.